This T cell receptor beta chain appears in the sequencing data of a study of blood T cell repertoires in COVID-19 (dated by TCRdb to 2018 to 2021). Background for the entire study: The collaborator samples originated in the United States, Italy and Spain and spanned the acute and convalescent phases of COVID-19. The prospective study material was composed of cDNA or gDNA derived from T cells, B-cell-depleted T cells, or PBMCs. Deeply sampled blood TCRbeta repertoires from subjects exposed to, actively infected with, or recovered from COVID-19 were included in the dataset. The repertoires were released in a freely available public database meant as a resource for research on the immune response to SARS-CoV-2. Samples were obtained from the ongoing ImmuneRACE study (first 160 participants) and from over a thousand subjects provided by 6 global collaborators. Nearly every sample came with metadata listing a de-identified subject ID, COVID-19 status, age in years and sex. Where available, HLA class I and class II types were taken from metadata supplied by the sample provider and were not determined by assay-based typing. Study-level results and caveats: The quantity of clinical and demographic metadata differed by source and by participant and was supplied without curation.

The collaborating institutions used their own protocols to collect whole blood in K2EDTA tubes. Collaborator samples were shipped for TCRbeta analysis as frozen whole blood, isolated PBMCs, or DNA extracted from either sample type. Reading the germline V gene (reference sequence) gives CDR1 SGHKS and CDR2 YYEKEE. The CDR3, from cysteine to phenylalanine, totals 18 residues. The kept DNA is CDR3 alone, 54 bases in frame from the first base. Compared with germline, V lacks 0 bases and J lacks 0 bases; bases without a gene match: 9. TCRbeta CDR3 regions were amplified from genomic DNA by means of the immunoSEQ Assay, a bias-controlled multiplex PCR. The published analysis was carried out like this. Within the assay, amplification of reference gene primers was used to estimate how many nucleated cells each sample contained. To quantify the absolute abundance of each unique TCRbeta CDR3 rearrangement, sequence reads were collapsed and filtered. For each sample, productive Simpson clonality was calculated by taking the square root of Simpson's diversity index across productive rearrangements. In TCRdb, the immuneACCESS table is reduced to in-frame sequences with V and J assigned. These tables do not hold every clone; where another copy was compared, an unresolved V gene accounts for under half, and the others remain unexplained. V and J calls plus clone size are reproduced from that table; the DNA served to infer D and trimming. Present in this sample are 200,000 to 300,000 clones, more than 80% of which were seen just once. The ten largest clones add up to roughly 5% of the sample.

A remark on this clone: Its antigen target is currently unknown. Per-base quality was not reported, and no clone a single base away is much larger than it.

Sequenced sample: peripheral blood. This sequence uses TRBV5-5 and TRBJ1-3, and 7 bases in between align with TRBD1. The TCR originated in a human donor in a cohort sampled during active COVID-19. The nucleotide sequence reads TGTGCCAGCAGCTTGGAGGGGCCAGGGGGACACTCTGGAAACACCATATATTTT. Translated, it reads CASSLEGPGGHSGNTIYF. Extended through the reference TRBV5-5 and TRBJ1-3 proteins, this CDR3 yields the full variable domain: DAGVTQSPTHLIKTRGQQVTLRCSPISGHKSVSWYQQVLGQGPQFIFQYYEKEERGRGNFPDRFSARQFPNYSSELNVNALLLGDSALYLCASSLEGPGGHSGNTIYFGEGSWLTVV.